This entry is about one T cell receptor (beta chain). Profiling relied on immunoSEQ multiplex PCR, and the TCRdb table lists in-frame clones only, not all of them. In total, the table holds about 190,000 clones. This specimen belongs to a study of control samples from healthy donors and cancer patients. Trimming left V 6 bases short and J 3 bases short, with 9 bases between. The germline V gene encodes CDR1 SNHLY and CDR2 FYNNEI. This CDR3 has 13 amino acids. The V gene is TRBV2, the J gene TRBJ2-1; possibly TRBD1 for D (5 bases). Sample: blood. The TCR originated in a woman under 40 in good health. The CDR3 here is CASRVTDYNEQFF. CDR3 sequence (DNA): TGTGCCAGCAGGGTGACAGACTACAATGAGCAGTTCTTC.